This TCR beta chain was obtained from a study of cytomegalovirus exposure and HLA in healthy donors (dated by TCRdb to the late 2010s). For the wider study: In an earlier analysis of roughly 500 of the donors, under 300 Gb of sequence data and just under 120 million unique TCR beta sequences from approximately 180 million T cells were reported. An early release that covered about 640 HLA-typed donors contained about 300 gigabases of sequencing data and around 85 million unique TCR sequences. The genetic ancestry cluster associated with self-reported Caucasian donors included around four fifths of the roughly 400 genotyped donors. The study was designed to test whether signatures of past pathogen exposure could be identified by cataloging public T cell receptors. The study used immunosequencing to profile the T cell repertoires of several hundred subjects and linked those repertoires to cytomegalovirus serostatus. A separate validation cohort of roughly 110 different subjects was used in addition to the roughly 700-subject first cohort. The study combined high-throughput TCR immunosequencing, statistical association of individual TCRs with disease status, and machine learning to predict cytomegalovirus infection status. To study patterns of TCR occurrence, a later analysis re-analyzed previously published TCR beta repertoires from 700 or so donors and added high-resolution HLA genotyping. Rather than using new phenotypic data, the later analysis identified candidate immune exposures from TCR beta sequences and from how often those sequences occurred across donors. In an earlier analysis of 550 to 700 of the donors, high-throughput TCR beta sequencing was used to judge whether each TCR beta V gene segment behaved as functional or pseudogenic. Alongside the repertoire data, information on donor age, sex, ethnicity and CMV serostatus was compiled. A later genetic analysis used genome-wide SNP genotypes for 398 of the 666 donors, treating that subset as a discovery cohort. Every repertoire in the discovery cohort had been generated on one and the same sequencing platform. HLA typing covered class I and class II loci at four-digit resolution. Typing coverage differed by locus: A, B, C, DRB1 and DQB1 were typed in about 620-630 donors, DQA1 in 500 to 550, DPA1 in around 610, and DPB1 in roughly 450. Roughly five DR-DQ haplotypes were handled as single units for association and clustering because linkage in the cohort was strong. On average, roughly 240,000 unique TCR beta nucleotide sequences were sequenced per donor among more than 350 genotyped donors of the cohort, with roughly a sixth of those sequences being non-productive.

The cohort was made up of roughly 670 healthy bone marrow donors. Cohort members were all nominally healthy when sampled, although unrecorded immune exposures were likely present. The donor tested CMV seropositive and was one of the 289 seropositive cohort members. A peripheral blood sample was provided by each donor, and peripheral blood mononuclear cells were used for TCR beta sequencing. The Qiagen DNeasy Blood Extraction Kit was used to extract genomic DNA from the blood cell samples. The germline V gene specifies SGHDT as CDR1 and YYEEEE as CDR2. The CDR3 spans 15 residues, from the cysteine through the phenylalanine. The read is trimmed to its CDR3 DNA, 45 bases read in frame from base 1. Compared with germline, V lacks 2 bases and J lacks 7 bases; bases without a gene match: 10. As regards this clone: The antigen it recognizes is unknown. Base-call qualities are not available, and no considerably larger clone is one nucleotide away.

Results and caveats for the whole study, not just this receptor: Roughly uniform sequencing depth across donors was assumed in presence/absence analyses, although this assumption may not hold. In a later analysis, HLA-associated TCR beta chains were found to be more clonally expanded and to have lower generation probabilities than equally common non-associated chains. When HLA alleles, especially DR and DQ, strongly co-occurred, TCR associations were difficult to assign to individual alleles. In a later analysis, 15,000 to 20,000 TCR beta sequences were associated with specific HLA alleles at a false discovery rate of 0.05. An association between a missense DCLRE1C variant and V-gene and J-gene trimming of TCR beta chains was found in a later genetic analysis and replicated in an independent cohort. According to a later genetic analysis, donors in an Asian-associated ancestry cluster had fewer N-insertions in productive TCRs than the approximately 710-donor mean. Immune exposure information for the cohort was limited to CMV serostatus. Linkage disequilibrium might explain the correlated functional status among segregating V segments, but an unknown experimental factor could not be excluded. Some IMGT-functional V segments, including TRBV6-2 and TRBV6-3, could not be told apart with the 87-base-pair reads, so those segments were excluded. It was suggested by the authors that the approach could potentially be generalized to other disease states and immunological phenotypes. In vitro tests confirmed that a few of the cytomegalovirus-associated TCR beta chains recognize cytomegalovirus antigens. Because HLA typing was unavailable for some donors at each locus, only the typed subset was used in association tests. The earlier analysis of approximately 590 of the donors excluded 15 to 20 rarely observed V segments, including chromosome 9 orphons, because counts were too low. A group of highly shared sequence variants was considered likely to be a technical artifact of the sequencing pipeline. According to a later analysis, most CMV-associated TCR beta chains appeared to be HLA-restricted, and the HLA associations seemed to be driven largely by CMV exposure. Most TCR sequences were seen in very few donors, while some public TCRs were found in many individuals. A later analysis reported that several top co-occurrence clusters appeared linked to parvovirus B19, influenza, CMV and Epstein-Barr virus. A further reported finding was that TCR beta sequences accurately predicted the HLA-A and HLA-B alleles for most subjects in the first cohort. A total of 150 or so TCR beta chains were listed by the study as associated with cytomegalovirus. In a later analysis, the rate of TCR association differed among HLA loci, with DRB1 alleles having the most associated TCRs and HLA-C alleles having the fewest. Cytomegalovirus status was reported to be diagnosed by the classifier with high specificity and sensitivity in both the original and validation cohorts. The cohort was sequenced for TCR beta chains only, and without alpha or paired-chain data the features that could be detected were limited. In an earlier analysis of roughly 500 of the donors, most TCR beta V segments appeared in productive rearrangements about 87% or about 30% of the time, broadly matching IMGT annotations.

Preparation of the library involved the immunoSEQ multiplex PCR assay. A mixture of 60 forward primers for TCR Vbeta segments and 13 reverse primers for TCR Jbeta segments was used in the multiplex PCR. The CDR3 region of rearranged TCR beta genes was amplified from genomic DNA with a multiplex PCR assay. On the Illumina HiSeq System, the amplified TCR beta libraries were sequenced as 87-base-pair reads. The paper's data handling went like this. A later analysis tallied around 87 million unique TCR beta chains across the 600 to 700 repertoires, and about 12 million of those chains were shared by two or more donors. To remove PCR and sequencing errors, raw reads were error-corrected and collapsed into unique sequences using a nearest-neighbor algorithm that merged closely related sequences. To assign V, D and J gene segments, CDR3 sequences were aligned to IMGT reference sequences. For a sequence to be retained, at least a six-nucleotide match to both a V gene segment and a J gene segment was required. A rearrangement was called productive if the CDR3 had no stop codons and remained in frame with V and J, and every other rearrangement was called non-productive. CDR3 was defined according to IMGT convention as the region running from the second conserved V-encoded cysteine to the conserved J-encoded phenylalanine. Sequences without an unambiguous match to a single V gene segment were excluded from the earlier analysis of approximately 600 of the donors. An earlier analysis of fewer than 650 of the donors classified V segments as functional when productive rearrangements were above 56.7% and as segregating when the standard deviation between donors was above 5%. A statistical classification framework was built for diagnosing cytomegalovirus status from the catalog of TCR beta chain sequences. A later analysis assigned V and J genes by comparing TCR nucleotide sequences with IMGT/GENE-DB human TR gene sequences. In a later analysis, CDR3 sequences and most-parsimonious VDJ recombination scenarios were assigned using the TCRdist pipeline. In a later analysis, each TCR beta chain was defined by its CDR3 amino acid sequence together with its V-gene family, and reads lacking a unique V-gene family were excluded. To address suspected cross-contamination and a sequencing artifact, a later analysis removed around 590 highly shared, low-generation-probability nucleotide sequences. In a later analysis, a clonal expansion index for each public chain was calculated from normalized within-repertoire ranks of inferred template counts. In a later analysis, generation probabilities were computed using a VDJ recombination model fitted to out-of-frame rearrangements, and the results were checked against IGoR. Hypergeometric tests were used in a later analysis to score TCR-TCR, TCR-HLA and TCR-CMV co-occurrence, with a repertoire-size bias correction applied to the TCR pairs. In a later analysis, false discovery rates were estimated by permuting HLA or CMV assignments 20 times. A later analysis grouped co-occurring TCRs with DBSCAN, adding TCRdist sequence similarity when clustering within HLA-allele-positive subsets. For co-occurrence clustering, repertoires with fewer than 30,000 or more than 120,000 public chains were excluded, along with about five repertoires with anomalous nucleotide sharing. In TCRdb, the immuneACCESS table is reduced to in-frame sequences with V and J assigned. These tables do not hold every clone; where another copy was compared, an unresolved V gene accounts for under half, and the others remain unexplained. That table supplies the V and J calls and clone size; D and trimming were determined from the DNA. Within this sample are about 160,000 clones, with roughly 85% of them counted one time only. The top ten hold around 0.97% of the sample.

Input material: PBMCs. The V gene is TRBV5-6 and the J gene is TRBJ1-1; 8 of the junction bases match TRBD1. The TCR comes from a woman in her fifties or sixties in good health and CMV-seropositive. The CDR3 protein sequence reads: CASSFTGTGSLEAFF. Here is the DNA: TGTGCCAGCAGCTTCACCGGGACAGGCAGCCTTGAAGCTTTCTTT.